These 8 T cell receptor beta chains share one sample of origin, sequenced in a study of early T cells in non-severe SARS-CoV-2 infection. TCRdb recomputed calls from the 5' RACE reads with MiXCR, one row per CDR3 protein. The repertoire holds roughly 34,000 distinct CDR3 sequences, with around 7% as singletons. The material sequenced was whole blood, taken at baseline. These receptors all stem from an adult who was a healthcare worker with PCR-confirmed SARS-CoV-2 infection or an uninfected control (not recorded which).

The rearrangement uses TRBV30 and TRBJ1-1; D might be TRBD1 (5 bases). The CDR3 is 13 residues long. Trimming cost V 5 bases and J 4 bases, with 14 bases left between them. From germline, CDR1 is GTSNPN and CDR2 SVGIG (reference sequence). The CDR3 nucleotides read TGTGCCTGGGACCCCACCGGGGGCACTGAAGCTTTCTTT. Protein: CAWDPTGGTEAFF.

The rearrangement uses TRBV20-1 and TRBJ2-7, with D uncertain. Deletions cut 6 bases from V and 6 bases from J, with 15 bases between. This CDR3 is 12 amino acids long. Germline values: CDR1 DFQATT, CDR2 SNEGSKA (reference sequence). CDR3 sequence: CSATRPGPEQYF. The CDR3 bases are TGCAGTGCCACAAGACCAGGACCCGAGCAGTACTTC.

This clonotype showed up many times. This rearrangement joins TRBV12-3 or TRBV12-4 to TRBJ2-1; D gene unclear. This CDR3 comprises 15 residues. V lost 5 bases and J lost 2, with 13 bases in between. The CDR3 nucleotides read TGTGCCAGCAGTCCAGTTGGATCACCCTACAATGAGCAGTTCTTC. It specifies CASSPVGSPYNEQFF.

The V gene is TRBV12-3 or TRBV12-4, the J gene TRBJ1-5; D unresolved. The CDR3 is made up of 12 amino acids. Trimming removed 1 base from V and 6 bases from J, with 4 bases in between. CDR3 sequence: CASSLVGQPQHF. CDR3 nucleotides: TGTGCCAGCAGTTTAGTTGGTCAGCCCCAGCATTTT.

This clonotype was seen more than once but under ten times. The rearrangement uses TRBV30 and TRBJ2-1; D not resolved. Germline loops: CDR1 GTSNPN, CDR2 SVGIG (reference sequence). Trimming pared 3 bases from V and 0 bases from J, leaving 15 bases between. The CDR3 length is 16 residues. The CDR3 region is CAWRKTGQSSYNEQFF. The CDR3 nucleotides are TGTGCCTGGAGGAAGACCGGCCAGAGCTCCTACAATGAGCAGTTCTTC.

The chain combines TRBV7-9 with TRBJ2-7, with D perhaps matching TRBD1 (6 bases). Trimming pared 5 bases from V and 2 bases from J, leaving 16 bases between. There are 15 residues in the CDR3. Germline CDR1 and CDR2: SEHNR and FQNEAQ (reference sequence). The CDR3 DNA reads TGTGCCAGCAGCGGAACAGGGAAATCAGCCTACGAGCAGTACTTC. The encoded protein is CASSGTGKSAYEQYF.

This chain links TRBV28 with TRBJ2-7; D is possibly TRBD2 (5 bases). Germline-derived CDR1 and CDR2 are MDHEN and SYDVKM. The CDR3 consists of 19 residues. V was trimmed by 6 bases and J by 3 bases, leaving 30 bases between them. The CDR3 region is CASSPPEGSRSRRFYEQYF. CDR3 bases: TGTGCCAGCAGCCCACCGGAAGGGAGCAGGTCCCGAAGGTTCTACGAGCAGTACTTC.

This clonotype was detected many times. The chain combines TRBV5-6 with TRBJ2-3; TRBD2 matches 15 bases. Germline V gene data show CDR1 as SGHDT and CDR2 as YYEEEE. Germline trimming cut 3 bases from V and 7 bases from J; bases unmatched to any gene: 9. CDR3 size: 17 residues. CDR3 nucleotides: TGTGCCAGCAGCTGGAGGACCGGGACTAGCGGGAGGTATACGCAGTATTTT. It specifies CASSWRTGTSGRYTQYF.